The clone carrying this T cell receptor (beta chain) was recorded once. Original analysis: From reference gene primer amplification, estimates of nucleated cell counts were derived. Data came from immunoSEQ multiplex PCR; TCRdb stores just in-frame clones and leaves some out. V, J and clone size were drawn from that table, and D and trimming were deduced from the DNA. This table has 95,000 to 130,000 clones, around four fifths appearing once. V shed 6 bases, J shed 1 base, and the junction held 8 bases outside the gene matches. The V gene's germline CDR1 is SQVTM and CDR2 ANQGSEA. This CDR3 contains 15 residues. The data were obtained in a study of blood T cell repertoires in COVID-19. Study-wide background: PBMCs, B-cell-depleted T cells, or T cells were the source of the cDNA or gDNA that made up the material.

The receptor comes from a man younger than 45 with acute or convalescent COVID-19. This chain joins TRBV29-1 and TRBJ1-1; TRBD1 matches at 10 bases. The specimen was peripheral blood. The CDR3 nucleotides are TGCAGCGTGGGGGGGACAGGGGCGACGAACACTGAAGCTTTCTTT. This gives the protein CSVGGTGATNTEAFF.